Listed below are T cell receptor beta chains from one sample, sequenced in a study of blood T cell repertoires in COVID-19. Some clones are missing from TCRdb's copy, which holds only in-frame ones; the method was immunoSEQ multiplex PCR. The sample lists around 240,000 clones; about 80% were seen once. The material sequenced was peripheral blood. The receptors were sampled from a woman aged 80 or over with acute or convalescent COVID-19. Both conserved end residues are part of each CDR3. D genes are given only for firm matches. The size field is filled for only some rows; it gives once, few, many or a size class.

TRBJ1-1	NA	14	TRBV18	NA	CASSPARANTEAFF	TGTGCCAGCTCACCAGCACGAGCGAACACTGAAGCTTTCTTT
TRBJ2-3	NA	14	TRBV5-5	NA	CASSLTPLTDTQYF	TGTGCCAGCAGCTTGACACCTCTCACAGATACGCAGTATTTT
TRBJ2-1	NA	17	TRBV6-4	TRBD2	CASSGGTSGPCGNEQFF	TGTGCCAGCAGTGGGGGGACTAGCGGTCCATGCGGCAATGAGCAGTTCTTC
TRBJ1-1	NA	15	TRBV18	NA	CASSPYGTQNTEAFF	TGTGCCAGCTCACCATACGGGACACAGAACACTGAAGCTTTCTTT
TRBJ2-6	NA	15	TRBV6-1	TRBD1	CASSEPGQGTNVLTF	TGTGCCAGCAGTGAACCCGGACAGGGCACAAACGTCCTGACTTTC
TRBJ1-4	few	15	TRBV5-1	TRBD1	CASSVQGEGNEKLFF	TGCGCCAGCAGCGTACAGGGGGAGGGTAATGAAAAACTGTTTTTT
TRBJ2-3	NA	14	TRBV14	TRBD2	CASSRLAGVDTQYF	TGTGCCAGCAGCCGACTAGCGGGGGTGGATACGCAGTATTTT
TRBJ2-1	NA	15	TRBV5-5	TRBD1	CASSLAGTGYAEQFF	TGTGCCAGCAGCTTGGCAGGGACAGGGTACGCTGAGCAGTTCTTC
TRBJ1-1	NA	15	TRBV5-1	NA	CASSVTGRMNTEAFF	TGCGCCAGCAGCGTGACAGGTAGGATGAACACTGAAGCTTTCTTT
TRBJ1-4	NA	14	TRBV7-9	TRBD1	CASSQSTGVEKLFF	TGTGCCAGCAGCCAGTCGACAGGGGTGGAAAAACTGTTTTTT
TRBJ2-3	NA	16	TRBV11-3	TRBD2	CASSSKAGGITDTQYF	TGTGCCAGCAGCAGTAAAGCGGGAGGGATCACAGATACGCAGTATTTT
TRBJ2-1	NA	16	TRBV14	NA	CASSHLTVSSYNEQFF	TGTGCCAGCAGCCACCTTACGGTTAGCTCCTACAATGAGCAGTTCTTC
TRBJ2-5	NA	13	TRBV18	TRBD2	CASSRTSWETQYF	TGTGCCAGCTCAAGGACTAGCTGGGAGACCCAGTACTTC
TRBJ2-5	NA	16	TRBV6-2/TRBV6-3	NA	CASSYQQEGLGETQYF	TGTGCCAGCAGTTACCAACAGGAGGGGCTGGGAGAGACCCAGTACTTC
TRBJ2-1	NA	13	TRBV7-7	NA	CASSPTRATEQFF	TGTGCCAGCAGCCCGACGAGAGCGACTGAGCAGTTCTTC
TRBJ2-1	NA	15	TRBV5-1	NA	CASSSSLGANNEQFF	TGCGCCAGCAGCTCGTCCTTAGGAGCCAACAATGAGCAGTTCTTC
TRBJ2-7	NA	17	TRBV18	TRBD1	CASSDRQGVASFYEQYF	TGTGCCAGCTCAGACCGACAGGGGGTAGCGAGTTTCTACGAGCAGTACTTC
TRBJ1-3	NA	17	TRBV7-6	TRBD1	CASSAWTGKGSGNTIYF	TGTGCCAGCAGCGCCTGGACAGGGAAAGGCTCTGGAAACACCATATATTTT
TRBJ2-7	NA	13	TRBV19	NA	CASSPQGTYEQYF	TGTGCCAGTAGTCCCCAGGGGACCTACGAGCAGTACTTC
TRBJ2-1	NA	16	TRBV5-4	TRBD2	CASSLAGGSSYNEQFF	TGTGCCAGCAGCTTGGCCGGGGGGAGCTCCTACAATGAGCAGTTCTTC
TRBJ1-4	NA	17	TRBV5-1	TRBD1	CASSAIVVGQGSEKLFF	TGCGCCAGCAGCGCAATAGTAGTTGGACAGGGGTCGGAAAAACTGTTTTTT
TRBJ2-7	NA	15	TRBV18	NA	CASSPGLTKLYEQYF	TGTGCCAGCTCACCGGGACTGACAAAGTTATACGAGCAGTACTTC
TRBJ2-1	NA	16	TRBV9	NA	CASSARHTGSYNEQFF	TGTGCCAGCAGCGCCCGCCATACGGGCTCCTACAATGAGCAGTTCTTC
TRBJ2-2	few	15	TRBV6-6	TRBD1	CASSYGTGRTGELFF	TGTGCCAGCAGTTACGGGACAGGGAGAACCGGGGAGCTGTTTTTT
TRBJ1-6	NA	16	TRBV9	NA	CASSVATVPYPSPLHF	TGTGCCAGCAGCGTAGCGACAGTTCCCTATCCTTCACCCCTCCACTTT
TRBJ2-7	NA	18	TRBV7-8	NA	CASSLGLRLGMGSYEQYF	TGTGCCAGCAGCTTAGGATTAAGGCTCGGTATGGGGAGCTACGAGCAGTACTTC
TRBJ2-5	NA	15	TRBV21-1	NA	CASSKVRGREETQYF	TGTGCCAGCAGCAAAGTTCGGGGGAGGGAAGAGACCCAGTACTTC
TRBJ2-1	NA	15	TRBV24-1	NA	CATSDYAGPYNEQFF	TGTGCCACCAGTGATTATGCGGGCCCCTACAATGAGCAGTTCTTC
TRBJ2-1	NA	14	TRBV11-2	TRBD1	CASSSQGARGEQFF	TGTGCCAGCAGCTCGCAGGGGGCGAGGGGTGAGCAGTTCTTC
TRBJ2-1	NA	17	TRBV9	TRBD2	CASSALLAGSSYNEQFF	TGTGCCAGCAGCGCCCTCCTAGCGGGCAGCTCCTACAATGAGCAGTTCTTC
TRBJ1-4	few	15	TRBV20-1	TRBD1	CSASERTGVGEKLFF	TGCAGTGCTAGTGAAAGGACAGGGGTCGGTGAAAAACTGTTTTTT
TRBJ2-7	NA	13	TRBV6-5	TRBD1	CASSYQGAGEQYF	TGTGCCAGCAGTTACCAGGGGGCTGGGGAGCAGTACTTC
TRBJ1-5	NA	16	TRBV6-2/TRBV6-3	TRBD1	CASSYRQGEPNQPQHF	TGTGCCAGCAGTTACCGACAGGGGGAGCCCAATCAGCCCCAGCATTTT
TRBJ2-1	NA	13	TRBV5-5	NA	CASSRPGRAEQFF	TGTGCCAGCAGCCGACCGGGGAGAGCTGAGCAGTTCTTC
TRBJ2-1	NA	15	TRBV19	NA	CASKMGGPRYNEQFF	TGTGCCAGCAAGATGGGGGGGCCCCGCTACAATGAGCAGTTCTTC
TRBJ1-2	NA	15	TRBV2	NA	CASSEGGHSTRGYTF	TGTGCCAGCAGTGAAGGGGGACATTCTACCAGGGGCTACACCTTC
TRBJ2-7	NA	11	TRBV5-1	NA	CASSLANEQYF	TGCGCCAGCAGCTTGGCCAACGAGCAGTACTTC
TRBJ1-2	NA	13	TRBV7-2	NA	CASSLVKAGGYTF	TGTGCCAGCAGCTTAGTCAAGGCGGGTGGCTACACCTTC
TRBJ2-1	NA	15	TRBV9	TRBD2	CASSGGGLAGAEQFF	TGTGCCAGCAGCGGTGGCGGGCTAGCGGGAGCTGAGCAGTTCTTC
TRBJ2-1	NA	16	TRBV15	NA	CATSRGGAVSYNEQFF	TGTGCCACCAGCAGAGGCGGGGCCGTCTCCTACAATGAGCAGTTCTTC
TRBJ2-3	NA	15	TRBV28	TRBD1	CASIGGTGGTDTQYF	TGTGCCAGCATAGGCGGGACAGGGGGCACAGATACGCAGTATTTT
TRBJ1-1	NA	14	TRBV5-5	NA	CASSPRGSSDEAFF	TGTGCCAGCAGCCCGAGGGGGAGTAGTGATGAAGCTTTCTTT
TRBJ2-5	NA	14	TRBV5-1	NA	CASSLWGRQETQYF	TGCGCCAGCAGCTTATGGGGGCGGCAAGAGACCCAGTACTTC
TRBJ2-5	NA	13	TRBV4-3	NA	CASSQTTVETQYF	TGCGCCAGCAGCCAAACGACTGTGGAGACCCAGTACTTC
TRBJ1-5	NA	13	TRBV12-3/TRBV12-4	NA	CASSLWGSQPQHF	TGTGCCAGCAGTTTGTGGGGCTCCCAGCCCCAGCATTTT
TRBJ1-2	few	15	TRBV19	TRBD1	CASSIRDRGDYGYTF	TGTGCCAGTAGTATACGGGACAGGGGCGACTATGGCTACACCTTC
TRBJ2-2	NA	16	TRBV19	TRBD1	CASSTWDRVNTGELFF	TGTGCCAGTAGTACGTGGGACAGGGTGAACACCGGGGAGCTGTTTTTT
TRBJ2-1	NA	16	TRBV4-3	NA	CASSQEVASIYNEQFF	TGCGCCAGCAGCCAAGAGGTCGCGTCAATCTACAATGAGCAGTTCTTC
TRBJ2-7	few	15	TRBV28	TRBD2	CASSMGGAGGYEQYF	TGTGCCAGCAGTATGGGAGGGGCTGGTGGCTACGAGCAGTACTTC
TRBJ2-5	NA	14	TRBV18	TRBD2	CASSPTSGQETQYF	TGTGCCAGCTCACCGACTAGCGGCCAAGAGACCCAGTACTTC
TRBJ1-4	NA	16	TRBV28	NA	CASSFGIGQPNEKLFF	TGTGCCAGCAGTTTCGGAATCGGACAGCCTAATGAAAAACTGTTTTTT
TRBJ1-1	NA	14	TRBV6-2/TRBV6-3	TRBD1	CASSNPQGLFGAFF	TGTGCCAGCAGTAACCCACAGGGGCTGTTCGGAGCTTTCTTT
TRBJ1-1	NA	12	TRBV28	NA	CASSLGPFEAFF	TGTGCCAGCAGTTTGGGCCCGTTTGAAGCTTTCTTT
TRBJ1-1	NA	14	TRBV7-2	NA	CASSIQAGNTEAFF	TGTGCCAGCAGCATCCAGGCGGGGAACACTGAAGCTTTCTTT
TRBJ2-2	NA	17	TRBV7-9	NA	CASSQKTLATNTGELFF	TGTGCCAGCAGCCAGAAAACACTAGCCACGAACACCGGGGAGCTGTTTTTT
TRBJ1-6	NA	14	TRBV7-9	TRBD1	CASSFGTGRGPLHF	TGTGCCAGCAGCTTCGGGACAGGGCGGGGTCCCCTCCACTTT
TRBJ1-5	few	17	TRBV7-8	TRBD1	CASSLGSDGTGNQPQHF	TGTGCCAGCAGCTTAGGGTCCGACGGGACAGGGAATCAGCCCCAGCATTTT